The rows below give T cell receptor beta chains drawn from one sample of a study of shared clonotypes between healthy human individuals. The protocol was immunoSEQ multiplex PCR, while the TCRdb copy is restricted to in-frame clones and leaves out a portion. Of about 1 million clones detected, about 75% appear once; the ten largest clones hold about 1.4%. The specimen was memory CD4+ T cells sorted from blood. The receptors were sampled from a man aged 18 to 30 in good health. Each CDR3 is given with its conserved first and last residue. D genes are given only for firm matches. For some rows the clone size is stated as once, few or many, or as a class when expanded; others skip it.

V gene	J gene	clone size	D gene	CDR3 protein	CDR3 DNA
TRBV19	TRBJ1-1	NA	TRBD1	CASSRTGVVNTEAFF	TGTGCCAGTAGTCGGACAGGGGTGGTGAACACTGAAGCTTTCTTT
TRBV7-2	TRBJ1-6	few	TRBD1	CASSLQGQGTPLHF	TGTGCCAGCAGCTTACAGGGACAGGGTACACCCCTCCACTTT
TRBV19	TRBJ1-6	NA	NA	CASSIRVDNSPLHF	TGTGCCAGTAGTATCAGGGTGGACAATTCACCCCTCCACTTT
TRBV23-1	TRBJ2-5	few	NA	CASSQSGRETQYF	TGCGCCAGCAGTCAATCGGGGCGGGAGACCCAGTACTTC
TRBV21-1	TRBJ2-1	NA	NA	CASSKGNALENEQFF	TGTGCCAGCAGCAAAGGAAACGCCCTAGAGAATGAGCAGTTCTTC
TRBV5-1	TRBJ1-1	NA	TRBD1	CASSWTGGSNTEAFF	TGCGCCAGCAGCTGGACAGGGGGTTCGAACACTGAAGCTTTCTTT
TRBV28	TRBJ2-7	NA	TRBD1	CASRQPGGKQYF	TGTGCCAGCAGGCAGCCAGGGGGCAAGCAGTACTTC
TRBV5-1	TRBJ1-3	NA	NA	CASSLAPTQGNTIYF	TGCGCCAGCAGCTTGGCTCCCACTCAGGGAAACACCATATATTTT
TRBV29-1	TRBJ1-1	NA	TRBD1	CSVDATGYHNTEAFF	TGCAGCGTTGATGCGACAGGGTATCACAACACTGAAGCTTTCTTT
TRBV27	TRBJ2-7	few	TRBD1	CASRSTGDGYEQYF	TGTGCCAGCAGGTCGACAGGGGACGGCTACGAGCAGTACTTC
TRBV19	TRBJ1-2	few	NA	CASSIRDLGGYTF	TGTGCCAGTAGTATCAGGGATTTAGGTGGCTACACCTTC
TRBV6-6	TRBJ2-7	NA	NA	CASSGAGYEQYF	TGTGCCAGCAGTGGGGCAGGGTATGAGCAGTACTTC
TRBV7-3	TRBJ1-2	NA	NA	CASSRDRYGYTF	TGTGCCAGCAGCCGGGACCGCTATGGCTACACCTTC
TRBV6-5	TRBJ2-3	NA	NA	CASSYADTDTQYF	TGTGCCAGCAGTTACGCAGACACAGATACGCAGTATTTT
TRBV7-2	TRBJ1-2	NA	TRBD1	CASSSPGQGNYGYTF	TGTGCCAGCAGCTCCCCGGGACAGGGGAACTATGGCTACACCTTC
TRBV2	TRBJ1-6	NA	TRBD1	CASRTGERVSPLHF	TGTGCCAGCAGAACAGGGGAAAGGGTTTCACCCCTCCACTTT
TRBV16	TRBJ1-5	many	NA	CASSNRGDSNQPQHF	TGTGCCAGCAGCAATCGGGGGGATAGCAATCAGCCCCAGCATTTT
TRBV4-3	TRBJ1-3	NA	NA	CASSQAGSGNTIYF	TGCGCCAGCAGCCAAGCCGGGTCTGGAAACACCATATATTTT
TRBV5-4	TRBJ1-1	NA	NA	CASSPPWGLGGPEAFF	TGTGCCAGCAGCCCCCCATGGGGACTGGGAGGCCCTGAAGCTTTCTTT
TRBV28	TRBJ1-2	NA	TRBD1	CASSGGGGAGNYGYTF	TGTGCCAGCAGTGGGGGAGGGGGCGCTGGGAACTATGGCTACACCTTC
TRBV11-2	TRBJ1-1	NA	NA	CASSVLTGNTEAFF	TGTGCCAGCAGCGTTTTGACAGGGAACACTGAAGCTTTCTTT
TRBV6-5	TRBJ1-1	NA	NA	CASSSRGVNTEAFF	TGTGCCAGCAGTTCCAGGGGCGTGAACACTGAAGCTTTCTTT
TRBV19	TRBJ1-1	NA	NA	CASSIRTENTEAFF	TGTGCCAGTAGTATAAGGACAGAGAACACTGAAGCTTTCTTT
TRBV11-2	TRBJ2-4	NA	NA	CASSFFSPSANIQYF	TGTGCCAGCAGCTTTTTTAGTCCTAGCGCAAACATTCAGTACTTC
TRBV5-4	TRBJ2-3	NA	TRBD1	CASSPHEGGRGSTDTQYF	TGTGCCAGCAGCCCCCACGAAGGTGGCAGGGGGTCCACAGATACGCAGTATTTT